Below are 4 T cell receptor beta chains sequenced from a single sample in a study of T cell repertoires in cytomegalovirus infection. TCRdb recomputed calls from the reads with MiXCR, one row per CDR3 protein. The data show approximately 340,000 distinct CDR3 sequences, approximately 32% seen once. No antigen is known for these receptors. The source material was cultured PBMCs, sampled from culture after CMV antigen stimulation. The receptors derive from a human donor in good health (CMV status not recorded). Some clones in this sample may be carry-over from other donors' samples.

V is TRBV7-3 and J is TRBJ2-1; 15 bases fit TRBD2. Losses at the gene ends were 5 bases for V and 3 bases for J; bases not matched to a gene: 5. From germline, CDR1 is SGHTA and CDR2 FQGTGA. There are 17 residues in the CDR3. The CDR3 region has the DNA TGTGCCAGCAGCCCGGGGACTAGCGGGGGGTTCTACAATGAGCAGTTCTTC. It codes for CASSPGTSGGFYNEQFF.

The genes are TRBV11-2 and TRBJ2-7; 9 positions match TRBD1. Germline V gene data show CDR1 as SGHAT and CDR2 as FQNNGV. J was trimmed by 2 bases and V by 4 bases; bases with no gene match: 6. The CDR3 consists of 15 residues. CDR3 residues: CASSSFGTGTYEQYF. The CDR3 bases are TGTGCCAGCAGCTCTTTTGGGACAGGGACCTACGAGCAGTACTTC.

The chain links TRBV28 to TRBJ1-5; 8 positions match TRBD1. Germline loops: CDR1 MDHEN, CDR2 SYDVKM. After removal of 6 bases from V and 3 bases from J, the junction contained 7 bases not matched to a gene. The CDR3 is made up of 15 amino acids. CDR3 in DNA: TGTGCCAGCAGACCCCCGGACAGGGACAATCAGCCCCAGCATTTT. It encodes CASRPPDRDNQPQHF.

This clonotype appeared many times. V gene TRBV11-2 combines with J gene TRBJ2-3, with TRBD1 matching over 8 bases. Germline CDR1 is SGHAT and CDR2 is FQNNGV. The CDR3 is 18 amino acids. V shed 1 base and J 3 bases; nucleotides not matched to a gene: 12. This CDR3 is CASSLGAGGAGGTDTQYF. The CDR3 nucleotides read TGTGCCAGCAGCTTAGGAGCAGGGGGCGCAGGAGGAACAGATACGCAGTATTTT.